The next 9 T cell receptor beta chains were all read from a single sample in a study of memory CD4+ T cells and cytomegalovirus serostatus. Single viable CD3+CD4+CD8-CD45RO+ cells were sorted as the memory CD4+ T cells. TCRdb keeps only in-frame clones here, not all; method: immunoSEQ multiplex PCR. The profile shows around 44,000 clones, over 65% of them singletons. Sequences were obtained from memory CD4+ T cells from blood. These receptors came from an adult in good health and CMV-seronegative.

V is TRBV4-1 and J is TRBJ1-2; TRBD1 matches at 7 bases. Germline V lookup: CDR1 MGHRA, CDR2 YSYEKL. J lost 5 bases, V lost 4 bases, and 16 bases had no gene match. CDR3 length equals 17 residues. The CDR3 sequence is CASSLGGQEKRAYGYTF. The CDR3 nucleotides are TGCGCCAGCAGCCTCGGTGGACAGGAGAAGAGGGCTTATGGCTACACCTTC.

The J gene is TRBJ1-2, the V gene TRBV30; D is undetermined. Germline V gene lookup returns CDR1 GTSNPN and CDR2 SVGIG (reference sequence). V lost 2 bases and J 0 bases, leaving 25 bases between the germline ends. The CDR3 covers 19 residues. The CDR3 DNA follows: TGTGCCTGGAGTCCGAACCTAGCGCGAGGCCGAATAGCTAACTATGGCTACACCTTC. The encoded protein is CAWSPNLARGRIANYGYTF.

V is TRBV10-3 and J is TRBJ2-7, with D maybe TRBD1 (5 bases). Looked up from germline, CDR1 is ENHRY and CDR2 is SYGVKD. CDR3 length equals 14 residues. V lost 7 bases to trimming and J lost 4 bases, with 17 bases between them. The CDR3 loop is CAINLQATDYEQYF. The CDR3 bases are TGTGCCATCAATCTTCAAGCGACAGATTACGAGCAGTACTTC.

Here the CDR3 reads CASSLGDRGQPQHF. Written as DNA, the CDR3 is TGTGCCAGCAGCTTAGGGGACAGGGGTCAGCCCCAGCATTTT. The V gene is TRBV7-2, the J gene TRBJ1-5, with TRBD1 identical over 10 bases. The CDR3 contains 14 residues. Losses at the gene ends were 1 base for V and 6 bases for J; bases not matched to a gene: 0. Germline CDR1 reads SGHTA; CDR2 reads FQGNSA. The full variable domain, completed using reference TRBV7-2 and TRBJ1-5, is GAGVSQSPSNKVTEKGKDVELRCDPISGHTALYWYRQSLGQGLEFLIYFQGNSAPDKSGLPSDRFSAERTGGSVSTLTIQRTQQEDSAVYLCASSLGDRGQPQHFGDGTRLSIL.

V gene TRBV15 combines with J gene TRBJ1-2, with a weak D call TRBD1 (6 bases). Germline-derived CDR1 and CDR2 are LNHNV and YYDKDF (reference sequence). Trimming shortened V by 4 bases and J by 4 bases, and 13 bases separated the two germline ends. The CDR3 has 14 residues. The CDR3 spells CATSKGGQFYGYTF. CDR3 nucleotide sequence: TGTGCCACCAGCAAGGGGGGTCAGTTCTATGGCTACACCTTC.

The CDR3 region has the DNA TGTGCCAGCACCCTCGAGAGTCAAGGAGGCTACACCTTC. This encodes CASTLESQGGYTF. The genes are TRBV9 and TRBJ1-2; D is unclear. Trimming stripped 6 bases from V and 8 bases from J, with 17 bases between. The CDR3 is made up of 13 amino acids. CDR1 and CDR2 (germline): SGDLS, YYNGEE.

This clone came up a few times. The DNA for the CDR3 is TGTGCCAGCAGCCAAGGCGGGGCGACAAACAATGAGCAGTTCTTC. Protein product: CASSQGGATNNEQFF. The V call is TRBV14, the J call TRBJ2-1; tentatively, D is TRBD2 (6 bases). V was pared by 1 base and J by 5 bases, with 12 bases between. Germline V gene sequence: CDR1 SGHDN, CDR2 FVKESK. The CDR3 runs to 15 residues.

This clone was counted once. This sequence joins TRBV7-2 and TRBJ2-1; D is perhaps TRBD1 (8 bases). The CDR3 runs 15 residues. The germline V gene encodes CDR1 SGHTA and CDR2 FQGNSA. Between the trimmed V and J ends, which lost 5 bases and 5 bases, there was a span of 16 bases. CDR3 region: CASSTGGGTNNEQFF. CDR3 nucleotides: TGTGCCAGCAGCACAGGGGGAGGGACGAACAATGAGCAGTTCTTC.

V is TRBV2 and J is TRBJ1-1; no clear D gene. This CDR3 contains 11 residues. Trimming took off 7 bases at V and 6 bases at J, with 9 bases between the two ends. CDR1 and CDR2 from the germline V gene are SNHLY and FYNNEI. CDR3 amino acids: CASIYVAEAFF. For the CDR3, the DNA is TGTGCCAGCATATATGTAGCTGAAGCTTTCTTT. Filled out from reference TRBV2 and TRBJ1-1, the complete variable domain reads EPEVTQTPSHQVTQMGQEVILRCVPISNHLYFYWYRQILGQKVEFLVSFYNNEISEKSEIFDDQFSVERPDGSNFTLKIRSTKLEDSAMYFCASIYVAEAFFGQGTRLTVV.